These T cell receptor beta chains were read from a single sample in a study of T cells after somatic rescue of genetic block. The repertoire was sequenced with immunoSEQ multiplex PCR; TCRdb's copy has only in-frame clones and lacks some. Of roughly 11,000 clones in the sample, around 71% were seen once. The sequencing sample was made of peripheral blood mononuclear cells (PBMCs). Receptors originate from a boy aged 5-17 years. Each CDR3 is given with its conserved first and last residue. The D gene is left open where the match is weak. Clone size is given for some rows only: seen once, a few or many times, or a class if the clone is expanded.

TRBV28	medium-sized	TRBJ1-1	.	CASSFRTLNTEAFF	TGTGCCAGCAGTTTCCGGACCCTGAACACTGAAGCTTTCTTT
TRBV30	once	TRBJ2-3	.	CAWSRFTADTQYF	TGTGCCTGGTCCAGGTTCACAGCAGATACGCAGTATTTT
TRBV28	.	TRBJ2-7	.	CASTSHGAGNYEQYF	TGTGCCAGCACCTCCCACGGGGCAGGGAACTACGAGCAGTACTTC
TRBV28	once	TRBJ1-2	.	CASSNYGYTF	TGTGCCAGCAGTAACTATGGCTACACCTTC
TRBV5-3	few	TRBJ1-1	.	CARSLGTGTAIRTEAFF	TGTGCCAGAAGCTTGGGGACCGGGACGGCTATCCGGACTGAAGCTTTCTTT
TRBV19	.	TRBJ2-7	TRBD2	CATEDILAGAHEQYF	TGTGCCACCGAGGACATTCTAGCGGGAGCCCACGAGCAGTACTTC
TRBV5-1	.	TRBJ2-1	TRBD2	CASSPLGGGGPNEQFF	TGCGCCAGCAGCCCACTGGGGGGCGGGGGGCCCAATGAGCAGTTCTTC
TRBV6-1	.	TRBJ2-5	TRBD1	CASSGTGQETQYF	TGTGCCAGCAGTGGGACAGGGCAAGAGACCCAGTACTTC
TRBV18	.	TRBJ1-2	TRBD1	CASSPSGTGAGYTF	TGTGCCAGCTCGCCCTCCGGGACAGGGGCCGGCTACACCTTC
TRBV6-1	few	TRBJ1-4	.	CASSVHSFEKLFF	TGTGCCAGCAGTGTGCACAGTTTTGAAAAACTGTTTTTT
TRBV30	.	TRBJ2-7	TRBD2	CAASGSSYEQYF	TGTGCCGCTAGCGGGAGCTCCTACGAGCAGTACTTC
TRBV5-5	.	TRBJ2-7	TRBD2	CASSSFAGGPEEQYF	TGTGCCAGCAGCTCCTTCGCGGGGGGGCCTGAGGAGCAGTACTTC